This TCR beta chain was found in a study of T cells after somatic rescue of genetic block. This clone was detected once. Germline values: CDR1 SNHLY, CDR2 FYNNEI. This CDR3 comprises 16 residues. V dropped 0 bases and J dropped 2 bases, with 13 bases sitting between them. Repertoires were generated with immunoSEQ multiplex PCR, while TCRdb's copy carries only in-frame clones and drops some. Among some 9,100 clones listed, around 74% were seen once. The sequence came from a boy aged 5-17 years. The V call is TRBV2, the J call TRBJ1-2; no definite D call. The sequencing input was peripheral blood mononuclear cells (PBMCs). In nucleotides, the CDR3 is TGTGCCAGCAGTGAAGCGGCAACTCTTTCGAACTATGGCTACACCTTC. It yields the protein CASSEAATLSNYGYTF.